These 28 T cell receptor beta chains share one sample of origin, sequenced in a study of beta chain features in type 1 diabetes. Every bit of the isolated RNA underwent reverse transcription, so sequencing read expressed TCRB transcripts. TCRdb keeps only in-frame clones here, not all; method: immunoSEQ multiplex PCR. This sample carries about 930,000 clones, 17% of them seen once, and the ten largest clones take about 0.02%. The sequenced material came from naive CD4+ T cells from blood. The receptors come from a young woman in good health.

With respect to this clone: The sample has other DNA sequences that encode this CDR3 too. The CDR3 coding sequence is TGTGCCAGCAGTCGGGACAGACAAGAGACCCAGTACTTC. Translating it yields CASSRDRQETQYF. V gene TRBV7-2 combines with J gene TRBJ2-5; TRBD1 agrees at 7 bases. The CDR3 has 13 residues. CDR1 and CDR2 (germline): SGHTA, FQGNSA. J gave up 2 bases and V 6 bases, and 3 bases lay outside the gene matches.

CDR3 sequence reads: CASSFGGLAGSTDTQYF. The CDR3 DNA reads as TGTGCCAGCAGCTTCGGGGGACTAGCGGGAAGCACAGATACGCAGTATTTT. This chain links TRBV5-4 with TRBJ2-3; 13 nucleotides agree with TRBD2. With V trimmed by 2 bases and J by 0 bases, 3 bases remained unmatched. The length of the CDR3 is 17 residues. Germline CDR1 SGHNT, CDR2 YYREEE (reference sequence).

This clone occurred a few times. This sequence joins TRBV7-9 and TRBJ2-1; either TRBD1 or TRBD2 may supply D (6 bases each). V was shortened by 4 bases and J by 4 bases, with 17 bases between the two germline ends. In germline, CDR1 is SEHNR, CDR2 FQNEAQ (reference sequence). The CDR3 is made up of 16 amino acids. The CDR3, as DNA: TGTGCCAGCAGCTCAACCGGGGGCCGAGGGTACAATGAGCAGTTCTTC. This translates into CASSSTGGRGYNEQFF.

The V call is TRBV19, the J call TRBJ1-5; D is undetermined. From germline, CDR1 is LNHDA and CDR2 SQIVND (reference sequence). The CDR3 runs to 15 residues. V lost 7 bases, J lost 0 bases, and 13 bases lay in between. Here the CDR3 reads CASTTGRYSNQPQHF. CDR3 coding DNA: TGTGCCAGTACCACGGGCCGATATAGCAATCAGCCCCAGCATTTT.

This sequence joins TRBV7-2 and TRBJ2-1; D ambiguous. The V end was cut by 5 bases, the J end by 9 bases, with 11 bases between. The CDR3 is 12 amino acids. Germline lookup yields CDR1 SGHTA and CDR2 FQGNSA. The CDR3 is CASSPRSFEQFF. Written as DNA, the CDR3 is TGTGCCAGCAGCCCTCGTTCGTTTGAGCAGTTCTTC.

In its sample, this clone was seen a few times. Other nucleotide sequences from this sample produce the same CDR3. The J gene is TRBJ2-3, the V gene TRBV7-2; D is undetermined. The ends were cut back, 1 base at V and 8 bases at J, with 7 bases in the middle. CDR3 length equals 12 residues. Germline lookup yields CDR1 SGHTA and CDR2 FQGNSA. Here the CDR3 DNA reads TGTGCCAGCAGCTTAGATCGTGGTACGCAGTATTTT. Protein: CASSLDRGTQYF.

V and J are TRBV7-2 and TRBJ2-3; 14 bases match TRBD2. The CDR3 has 16 amino acids. The trim removed 5 bases at V and 5 bases at J, leaving 6 bases unmatched. CDR1 is SGHTA, CDR2 FQGNSA, per germline. The CDR3 here is CASSLRLAGGQDTQYF. In nucleotides, the CDR3 is TGTGCCAGCAGCCTAAGACTAGCGGGAGGGCAAGATACGCAGTATTTT.

The CDR3 loop reads CASSLAAPRASETQYF. For the CDR3, the DNA is TGTGCCAGCAGCTTGGCGGCCCCCCGAGCAAGTGAGACCCAGTACTTC. The rearrangement uses TRBV5-4 and TRBJ2-5; no definite D call. V lost 0 bases and J lost 5, with 17 bases in between. The length of the CDR3 is 16 residues. Germline V gene lookup returns CDR1 SGHNT and CDR2 YYREEE (reference sequence).

This clone was seen only a few times. The same CDR3 arises from other DNA sequences in this sample as well. V is TRBV28 and J is TRBJ1-2, with D possibly being TRBD1 (6 bases). The CDR3 runs 12 residues. The germline V gene encodes CDR1 MDHEN and CDR2 SYDVKM. Trimming cost V 6 bases and J 7 bases, with 12 bases left between them. Here the CDR3 reads CASSSQGGGYTF. CDR3 in DNA: TGTGCCAGCAGCTCACAGGGAGGTGGCTACACCTTC.

V and J are TRBV19 and TRBJ1-1; TRBD1 is a possible D gene (6 bases). V was clipped by 5 bases and J by 3 bases, with 10 bases between them. Germline V gene lookup returns CDR1 LNHDA and CDR2 SQIVND (reference sequence). CDR3 length equals 13 residues. The CDR3 sequence: CASSVSGDTEAFF. For the CDR3, the DNA is TGTGCCAGTAGTGTCTCAGGGGACACTGAAGCTTTCTTT.

This clone has a handful of counts. This chain links TRBV9 with TRBJ2-7; D unclear. V gave up 0 bases and J gave up 3 bases, with 10 bases separating them. The CDR3 has 14 residues. CDR1 is SGDLS and CDR2 is YYNGEE in the germline V gene. The CDR3 is CASSVDGRDYEQYF. CDR3 coding DNA: TGTGCCAGCAGCGTAGACGGGCGAGACTACGAGCAGTACTTC. The full variable domain, rest sourced from reference TRBV9 and TRBJ2-7, is DSGVTQTPKHLITATGQRVTLRCSPRSGDLSVYWYQQSLDQGLQFLIQYYNGEERAKGNILERFSAQQFPDLHSELNLSSLELGDSALYFCASSVDGRDYEQYFGPGTRLTVT.

This clone came up a few times. J is TRBJ1-2 and V is TRBV7-9; D may be TRBD1 (5 bases). Germline V gene lookup returns CDR1 SEHNR and CDR2 FQNEAQ (reference sequence). This CDR3 comprises 14 residues. Trimming removed 5 bases from V and 2 bases from J, with 12 bases in between. The CDR3 bases are TGTGCCAGCAGCCCAGGGACCGACAACTATGGCTACACCTTC. Its protein product is CASSPGTDNYGYTF. Together with reference TRBV7-9 and TRBJ1-2, the CDR3 gives the full variable domain: DTGVSQNPRHKITKRGQNVTFRCDPISEHNRLYWYRQTLGQGPEFLTYFQNEAQLEKSRLLSDRFSAERPKGSFSTLEIQRTEQGDSAMYLCASSPGTDNYGYTFGSGTRLTVV.

This chain uses TRBV6-5 with TRBJ1-2, with D possibly TRBD1 on 6 matching bases. Germline V CDR1 and CDR2: MNHEY, SVGAGI. CDR3 length: 12 amino acids. V lost 7 bases and J 8 bases, leaving 14 bases between the germline ends. The CDR3 is CASNAGHTGYTF. In DNA form, the CDR3 reads TGTGCCAGCAACGCGGGACACACCGGCTACACCTTC.

There are a few counts of this clone. The rearrangement uses TRBV5-1 and TRBJ2-1; D gene unclear. The CDR3 covers 14 residues. Germline V gene data show CDR1 as SGHRS and CDR2 as YFSETQ. The germline V and J ends were trimmed by 4 bases and 9 bases, with 17 bases remaining between them. DNA for the CDR3: TGCGCCAGCAGCGACCCGTTAGCACCGGGTGAGCAGTTCTTC. Translation gives CASSDPLAPGEQFF.

This clone was seen more than once but under ten times. This chain connects TRBV29-1 to TRBJ2-5; possibly TRBD1 for D (6 bases). The J call is in doubt because the DNA end fits TRBJ2-7 better. The CDR3 extends over 12 amino acids. Germline lookup yields CDR1 SQVTM and CDR2 ANQGSEA. CDR3 DNA sequence: TGCAGCGTTATCAGGGGAGTGAACGAGCAGTACTTC. Translation gives CSVIRGVNEQYF.

The gene calls are TRBV6-5 and TRBJ2-5; a weak D match, TRBD2 (5 bases). Germline CDR1 reads MNHEY; CDR2 reads SVGAGI. There are 15 residues in the CDR3. Between the trimmed V and J ends, which lost 0 bases and 1 base, there was a span of 9 bases. The CDR3 DNA reads TGTGCCAGCAGTTACTCTGGACTTACCCAAGAGACCCAGTACTTC. Translated: CASSYSGLTQETQYF.

The chain employs TRBV10-3 and TRBJ2-3, with 7 bases identical to TRBD2. This CDR3 has 16 residues. Losses at the gene ends were 10 bases for V and 2 bases for J; bases not matched to a gene: 15. The V gene's germline CDR1 is ENHRY and CDR2 SYGVKD. CDR3 loop: CATQGRGGGNTDTQYF. CDR3 bases: TGTGCCACCCAAGGACGGGGCGGGGGAAACACAGATACGCAGTATTTT.

This clone was seen a handful of times. V is TRBV5-1 and J is TRBJ2-7; no clear D. The germline V gene encodes CDR1 SGHRS and CDR2 YFSETQ. Trimming removed 3 bases at V and 3 bases at J, with 19 bases between. The CDR3 consists of 16 residues. CDR3 coding DNA: TGCGCCAGCAGCTCGGTAATTTCAGGTGCCTACTACGAGCAGTACTTC. This codes for CASSSVISGAYYEQYF. Supplemented by reference TRBV5-1 and TRBJ2-7, the full variable domain reads KAGVTQTPRYLIKTRGQQVTLSCSPISGHRSVSWYQQTPGQGLQFLFEYFSETQRNKGNFPGRFSGRQFSNSRSEMNVSTLELGDSALYLCASSSVISGAYYEQYFGPGTRLTVT.

This clone occurred a few times. V is TRBV21-1 and J is TRBJ2-7. TRBV21-1 is classified as a pseudogene. CDR3 length: 14 amino acids. CDR3 bases: TGTGCGAACCCTCGGGCAGATCACTCCTACGAGCAGTACTTC. This encodes CANPRADHSYEQYF.

This clone was seen only a few times. The sample contains more than one DNA sequence encoding this CDR3. The chain employs TRBV15 and TRBJ2-5; no reliable D call. Germline-derived CDR1 and CDR2 are LNHNV and YYDKDF (reference sequence). The CDR3 runs 13 residues. The V gene lost 0 bases and the J gene lost 3 bases, with 5 bases spanning the gap. CDR3 nucleotide sequence: TGTGCCACCAGCAGAGATAGAAAAGAGACCCAGTACTTC. It specifies CATSRDRKETQYF.

The rearrangement joins TRBV4-3 to TRBJ2-2; TRBD2 is a possible D gene (5 bases). The V gene lost 0 bases and the J gene lost 1 base, with 12 bases spanning the gap. The CDR3 loop spans 17 amino acids. Germline CDR1 is LGHNA and CDR2 is YSLEER. The DNA for the CDR3 is TGCGCCAGCAGCCAAGATTATGAGCGGCTGAACACCGGGGAGCTGTTTTTT. The encoded protein is CASSQDYERLNTGELFF.

This clone was counted between two and nine times. The chain carries TRBV5-1 and TRBJ2-1, with 12 bases aligning to TRBD2. CDR1 is SGHRS and CDR2 is YFSETQ in the germline V gene. V was clipped by 0 bases and J by 6 bases; unmatched bases: 4. The CDR3 totals 16 residues. In nucleotides, the CDR3 is TGCGCCAGCAGCTTGGGTATGACTAGCGGGGGCAATGAGCAGTTCTTC. Translated: CASSLGMTSGGNEQFF.

This clone was recorded a few times. Germline is not matched at one junction end, which may reflect a read error. The CDR3 protein is CASNYRGYQETQYF. CDR3 nucleotide sequence: TGTGCCAGCAATTACAGGGGATACCAAGAGACCCAGTACTTC. The chain couples TRBV6-6 to TRBJ2-5, with 7 positions matching TRBD1. The CDR3 runs to 14 residues. Germline CDR1 MNHNY, CDR2 SVGAGI (reference sequence).

The chain links TRBV6-5 to TRBJ1-5; 9 bases agree with TRBD1. This CDR3 is 15 amino acids long. J was trimmed by 5 bases and V by 1 base; bases with no gene match: 3. Germline CDR1 is MNHEY and CDR2 is SVGAGI. In DNA, the CDR3 is TGTGCCAGCAGTTACTGGCGACAGGGGGATCAGCCCCAGCATTTT. It translates to CASSYWRQGDQPQHF.

This clone was observed a handful of times. The chain uses TRBV10-3 and TRBJ2-5; 8 nucleotides align to TRBD1. The length of the CDR3 is 14 residues. Germline V CDR1 and CDR2: ENHRY, SYGVKD. V dropped 7 bases and J dropped 1; count of bases not matched to a gene: 5. CDR3 bases: TGTGCCATCAATAAAGGACAGGGCCAAGAGACCCAGTACTTC. Translation gives CAINKGQGQETQYF.

This clone was seen just once. V is TRBV28 and J is TRBJ2-1, with 14 bases matching TRBD2. The V gene's germline CDR1 is MDHEN and CDR2 SYDVKM. This CDR3 is built from 16 residues. V dropped 6 bases and J dropped 2; count of bases not matched to a gene: 3. CDR3: CASRRLAGGPYNEQFF. The CDR3 DNA reads as TGTGCCAGCAGACGACTAGCGGGAGGGCCCTACAATGAGCAGTTCTTC. Using reference TRBV28 and TRBJ2-1 for the parts outside the CDR3, the full variable domain is DVKVTQSSRYLVKRTGEKVFLECVQDMDHENMFWYRQDPGLGLRLIYFSYDVKMKEKGDIPEGYSVSREKKERFSLILESASTNQTSMYLCASRRLAGGPYNEQFFGPGTRLTVL.

This chain uses TRBV20-1 with TRBJ2-3; D gene unclear. The CDR3 is 11 amino acids. Trimming removed 4 bases from V and 2 bases from J, with 4 bases in between. CDR1 and CDR2 from the germline V gene are DFQATT and SNEGSKA (reference sequence). The CDR3 DNA is TGCAGTGCTACCTACACAGATACGCAGTATTTT. Its translation: CSATYTDTQYF.

Concerning this clone itself: Other DNA sequences of this sample code for an identical CDR3. This chain uses TRBV7-2 with TRBJ2-5; D unresolved. CDR1 SGHTA and CDR2 FQGNSA come from the germline V gene. Trimming pared 4 bases from V and 4 bases from J, leaving 10 bases between. The CDR3 covers 13 residues. In nucleotides, the CDR3 is TGTGCCAGCAGCTCAGGACCGGGAGAGACCCAGTACTTC. Protein sequence: CASSSGPGETQYF.